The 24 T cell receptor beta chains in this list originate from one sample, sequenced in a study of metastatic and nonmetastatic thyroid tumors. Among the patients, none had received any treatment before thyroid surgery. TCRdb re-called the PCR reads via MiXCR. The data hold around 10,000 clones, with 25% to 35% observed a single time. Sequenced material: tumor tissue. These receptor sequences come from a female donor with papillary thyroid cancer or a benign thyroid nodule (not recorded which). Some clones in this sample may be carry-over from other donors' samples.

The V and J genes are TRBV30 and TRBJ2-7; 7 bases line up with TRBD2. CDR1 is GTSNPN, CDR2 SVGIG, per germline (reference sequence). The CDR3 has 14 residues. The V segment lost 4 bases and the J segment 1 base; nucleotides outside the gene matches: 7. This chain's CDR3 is CAWISGGTSYEQYF. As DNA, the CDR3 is TGTGCCTGGATCTCCGGGGGGACTTCCTACGAGCAGTACTTC.

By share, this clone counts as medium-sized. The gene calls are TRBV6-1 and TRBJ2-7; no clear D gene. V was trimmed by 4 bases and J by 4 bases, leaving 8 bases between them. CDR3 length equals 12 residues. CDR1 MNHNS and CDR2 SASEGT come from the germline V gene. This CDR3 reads CASSVLVYEQYF. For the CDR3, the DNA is TGTGCCAGCAGTGTTCTGGTTTACGAGCAGTACTTC.

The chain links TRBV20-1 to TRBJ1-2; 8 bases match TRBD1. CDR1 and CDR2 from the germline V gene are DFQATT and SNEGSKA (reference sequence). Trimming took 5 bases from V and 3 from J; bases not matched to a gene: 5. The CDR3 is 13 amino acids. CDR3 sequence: CSAWTGKHYGYTF. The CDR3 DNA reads TGCAGTGCTTGGACAGGGAAACACTATGGCTACACCTTC.

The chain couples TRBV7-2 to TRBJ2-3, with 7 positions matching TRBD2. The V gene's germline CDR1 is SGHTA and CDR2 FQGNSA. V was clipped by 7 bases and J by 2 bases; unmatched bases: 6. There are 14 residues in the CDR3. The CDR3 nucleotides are TGTGCCAGCAAACCTAGCGGAAACACAGATACGCAGTATTTT. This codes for CASKPSGNTDTQYF.

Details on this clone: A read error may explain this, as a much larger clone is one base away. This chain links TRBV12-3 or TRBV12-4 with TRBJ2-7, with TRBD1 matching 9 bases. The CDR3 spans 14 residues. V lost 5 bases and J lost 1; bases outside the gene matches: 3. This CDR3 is CASSPGTGSYEQYF. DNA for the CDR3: TGTGCCAGCAGTCCGGGGACAGGGTCCTACGAGCAGTACTTC.

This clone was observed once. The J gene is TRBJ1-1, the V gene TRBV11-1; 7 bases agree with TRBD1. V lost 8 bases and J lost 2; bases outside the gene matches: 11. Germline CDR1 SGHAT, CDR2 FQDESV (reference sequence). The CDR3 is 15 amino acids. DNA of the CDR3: TGTGCCAGCTGCGCCACAGGACAGGTAAACACTGAAGCTTTCTTT. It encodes CASCATGQVNTEAFF.

CDR3 in amino acids: CSATGTSYPYEQYF. The CDR3 bases are TGCAGTGCCACCGGGACTAGCTACCCCTACGAGCAGTACTTC. The chain joins TRBV20-1 to TRBJ2-7, with 9 positions matching TRBD2. Germline trimming cut 6 bases from V and 2 bases from J; bases unmatched to any gene: 8. Per the germline V gene, CDR1 is DFQATT and CDR2 is SNEGSKA (reference sequence). There are 14 residues in the CDR3.

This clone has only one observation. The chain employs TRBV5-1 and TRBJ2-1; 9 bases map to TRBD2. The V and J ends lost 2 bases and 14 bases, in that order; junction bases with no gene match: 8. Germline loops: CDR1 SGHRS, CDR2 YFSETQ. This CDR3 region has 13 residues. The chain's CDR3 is CASSFGVAGEEFF. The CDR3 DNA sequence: TGCGCCAGCAGCTTTGGGGTAGCGGGAGAGGAGTTCTTC.

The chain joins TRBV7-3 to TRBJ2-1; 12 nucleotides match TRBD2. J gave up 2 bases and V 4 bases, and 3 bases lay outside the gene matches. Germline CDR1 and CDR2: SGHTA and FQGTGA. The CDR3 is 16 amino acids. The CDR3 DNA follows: TGTGCCAGCAGCTCCCTAGCGGGAGGGGCCTACAATGAGCAGTTCTTC. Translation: CASSSLAGGAYNEQFF.

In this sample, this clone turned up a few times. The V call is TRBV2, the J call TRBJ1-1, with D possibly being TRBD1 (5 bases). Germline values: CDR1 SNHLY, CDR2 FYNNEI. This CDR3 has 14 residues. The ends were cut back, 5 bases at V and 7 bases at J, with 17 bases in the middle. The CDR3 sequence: CASSQSLGRGEAFF. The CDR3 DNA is TGTGCCAGCAGTCAATCGTTGGGACGGGGTGAAGCTTTCTTT.

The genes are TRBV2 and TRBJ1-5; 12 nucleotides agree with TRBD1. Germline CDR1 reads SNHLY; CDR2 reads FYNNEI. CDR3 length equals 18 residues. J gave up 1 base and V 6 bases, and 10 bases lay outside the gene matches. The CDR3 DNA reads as TGTGCCAGCAGAACCGGGACAGGGGGCGCTGGAAGCAATCAGCCCCAGCATTTT. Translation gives CASRTGTGGAGSNQPQHF.

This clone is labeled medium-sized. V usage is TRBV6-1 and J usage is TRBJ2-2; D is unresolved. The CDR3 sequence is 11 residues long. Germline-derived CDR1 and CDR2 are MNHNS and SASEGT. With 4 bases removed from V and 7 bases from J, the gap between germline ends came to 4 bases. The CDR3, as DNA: TGTGCCAGCAGTGCCGGCGGGGAGCTGTTTTTT. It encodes CASSAGGELFF.

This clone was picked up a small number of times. DNA for the CDR3: TGTGCCAGCAGTGAAGAGGGCAGGAGTAACACCATATATTTT. It specifies CASSEEGRSNTIYF. This rearrangement joins TRBV6-1 to TRBJ1-3, with D unresolved. CDR1 MNHNS and CDR2 SASEGT come from the germline V gene. This CDR3 comprises 14 residues. V dropped 1 base and J dropped 7 bases, with 11 bases sitting between them.

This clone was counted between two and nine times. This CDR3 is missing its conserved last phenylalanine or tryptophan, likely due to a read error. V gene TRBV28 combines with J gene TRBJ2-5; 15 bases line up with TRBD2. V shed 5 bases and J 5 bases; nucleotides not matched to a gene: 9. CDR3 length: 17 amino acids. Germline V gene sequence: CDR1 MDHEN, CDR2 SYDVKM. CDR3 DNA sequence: TGTGCCAGCAGTCTCTTACGGACTAGCGGGAGGGTGGAGACCCAGTACCTC. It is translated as CASSLLRTSGRVETQYL.

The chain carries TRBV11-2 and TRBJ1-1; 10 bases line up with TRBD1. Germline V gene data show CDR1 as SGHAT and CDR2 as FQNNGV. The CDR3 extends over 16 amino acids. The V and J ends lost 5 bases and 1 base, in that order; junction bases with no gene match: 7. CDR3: CASSQWTGGRNTEAFF. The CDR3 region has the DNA TGTGCCAGCAGCCAATGGACAGGGGGAAGGAACACTGAAGCTTTCTTT.

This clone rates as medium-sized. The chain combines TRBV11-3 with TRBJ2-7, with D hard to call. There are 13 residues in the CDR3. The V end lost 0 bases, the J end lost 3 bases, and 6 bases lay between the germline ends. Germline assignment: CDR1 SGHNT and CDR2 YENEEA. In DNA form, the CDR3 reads TGTGCCAGCAGCTTAGAACGAGGCTACGAGCAGTACTTC. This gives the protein CASSLERGYEQYF.

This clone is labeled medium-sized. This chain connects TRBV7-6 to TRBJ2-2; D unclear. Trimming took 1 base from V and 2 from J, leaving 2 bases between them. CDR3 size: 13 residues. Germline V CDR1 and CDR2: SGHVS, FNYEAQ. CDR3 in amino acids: CASSLGNTGELFF. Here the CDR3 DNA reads TGTGCCAGCAGCTTAGGAAACACCGGGGAGCTGTTTTTT.

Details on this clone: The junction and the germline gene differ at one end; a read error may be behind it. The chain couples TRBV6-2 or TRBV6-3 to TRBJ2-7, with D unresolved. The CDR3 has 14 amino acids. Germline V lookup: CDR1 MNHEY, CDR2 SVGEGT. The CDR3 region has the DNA TGTACCAGCAGAGACTTTGCGCCATCCTACGAGCAGTACTTC. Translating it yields CTSRDFAPSYEQYF.

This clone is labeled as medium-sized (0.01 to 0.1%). The DNA of the CDR3 is TGTGCCAGCAGCCCCGTTAAGTCTACCACTGAAGCTTTCTTT. This codes for CASSPVKSTTEAFF. The chain is built from TRBV5-5 and TRBJ1-1; D gene uncertain. The CDR3 extends over 14 amino acids. Trimming cost V 4 bases and J 4 bases, with 14 bases left between them. The germline V gene encodes CDR1 SGHKS and CDR2 YYEKEE (reference sequence).

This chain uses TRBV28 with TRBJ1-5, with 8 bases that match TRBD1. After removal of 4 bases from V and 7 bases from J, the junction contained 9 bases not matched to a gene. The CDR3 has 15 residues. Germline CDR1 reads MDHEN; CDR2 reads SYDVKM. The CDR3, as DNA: TGTGCCAGCAGTTCCCCACAGGGGGGACGGCAGCCCCAGCATTTT. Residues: CASSSPQGGRQPQHF.

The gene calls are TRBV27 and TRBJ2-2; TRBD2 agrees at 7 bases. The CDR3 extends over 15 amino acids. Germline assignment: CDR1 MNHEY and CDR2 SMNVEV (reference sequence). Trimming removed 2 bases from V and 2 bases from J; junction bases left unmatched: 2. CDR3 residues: CASSLLADNTGELFF. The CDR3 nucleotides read TGTGCCAGCAGTTTACTAGCGGACAACACCGGGGAGCTGTTTTTT.

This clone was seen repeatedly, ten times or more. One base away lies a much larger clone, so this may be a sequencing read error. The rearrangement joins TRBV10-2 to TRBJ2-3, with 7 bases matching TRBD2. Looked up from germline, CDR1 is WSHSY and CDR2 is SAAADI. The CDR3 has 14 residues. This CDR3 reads CACRRDYNTDTQYF. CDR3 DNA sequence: TGCGCCTGCAGACGGGACTATAACACAGATACGCAGTATTTT.

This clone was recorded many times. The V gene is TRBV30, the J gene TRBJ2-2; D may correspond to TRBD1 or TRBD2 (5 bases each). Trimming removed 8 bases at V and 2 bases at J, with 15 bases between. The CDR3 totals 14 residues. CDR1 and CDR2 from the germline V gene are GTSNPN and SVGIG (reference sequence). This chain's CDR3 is CAGPGRHNTGELFF. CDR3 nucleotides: TGTGCCGGTCCGGGACGGCATAACACCGGGGAGCTGTTTTTT.

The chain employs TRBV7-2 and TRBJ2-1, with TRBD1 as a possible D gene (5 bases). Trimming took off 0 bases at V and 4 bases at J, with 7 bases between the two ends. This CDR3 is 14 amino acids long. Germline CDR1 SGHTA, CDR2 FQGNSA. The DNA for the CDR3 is TGTGCCAGCAGCTTAGCCACAGGATACAATGAGCAGTTCTTC. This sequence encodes CASSLATGYNEQFF.